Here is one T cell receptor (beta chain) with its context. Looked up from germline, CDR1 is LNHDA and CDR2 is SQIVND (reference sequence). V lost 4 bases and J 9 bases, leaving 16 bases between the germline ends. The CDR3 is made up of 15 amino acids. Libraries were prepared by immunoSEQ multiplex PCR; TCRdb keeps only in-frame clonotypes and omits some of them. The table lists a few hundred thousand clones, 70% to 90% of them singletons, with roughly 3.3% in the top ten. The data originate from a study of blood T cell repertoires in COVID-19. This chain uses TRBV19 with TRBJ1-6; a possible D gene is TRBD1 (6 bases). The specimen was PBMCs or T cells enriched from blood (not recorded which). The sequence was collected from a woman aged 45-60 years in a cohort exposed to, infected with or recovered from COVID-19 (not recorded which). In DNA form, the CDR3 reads TGTGCCAGTAGTACCTCCTCGACAGGCCTTTCACCCCTCCACTTT. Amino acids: CASSTSSTGLSPLHF.